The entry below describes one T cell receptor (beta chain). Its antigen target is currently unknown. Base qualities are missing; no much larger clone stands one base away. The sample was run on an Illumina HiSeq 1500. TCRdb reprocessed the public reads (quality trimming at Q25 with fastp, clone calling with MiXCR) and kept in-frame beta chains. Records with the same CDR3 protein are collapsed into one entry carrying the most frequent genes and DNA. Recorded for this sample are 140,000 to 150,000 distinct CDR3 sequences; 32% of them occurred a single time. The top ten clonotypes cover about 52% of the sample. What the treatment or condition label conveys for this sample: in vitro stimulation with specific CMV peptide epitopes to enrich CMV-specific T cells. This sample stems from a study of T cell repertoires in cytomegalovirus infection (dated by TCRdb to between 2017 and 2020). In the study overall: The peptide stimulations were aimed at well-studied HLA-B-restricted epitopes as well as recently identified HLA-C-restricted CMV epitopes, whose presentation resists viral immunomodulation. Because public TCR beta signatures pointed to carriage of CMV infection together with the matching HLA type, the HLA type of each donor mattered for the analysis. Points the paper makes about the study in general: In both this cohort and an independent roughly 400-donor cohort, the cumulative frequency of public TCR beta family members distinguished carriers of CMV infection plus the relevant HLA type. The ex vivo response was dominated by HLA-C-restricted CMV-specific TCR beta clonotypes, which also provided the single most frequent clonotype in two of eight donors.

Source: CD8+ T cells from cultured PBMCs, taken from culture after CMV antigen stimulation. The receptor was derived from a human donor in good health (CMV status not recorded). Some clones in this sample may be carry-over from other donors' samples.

The CDR3 region reads CASSPWTALDSGNTIYF. Here is the DNA: TGTGCCAGCAGCCCCTGGACAGCCCTAGACTCTGGAAACACCATATATTTT. This chain joins TRBV7-8 to TRBJ1-3, and TRBD1 may be the D gene, going by 6 matching bases. Reading the germline V gene gives CDR1 SGHVS and CDR2 FQNEAQ. The germline ends are 17 bases apart after V is trimmed by 5 bases and J by 0 bases. There are 17 amino acids in the CDR3, from cysteine to phenylalanine inclusive. The read is trimmed to its CDR3 DNA, 51 bases read in frame from base 1.